This T cell receptor beta chain was recovered during a study of STAT3 mutations in large granular lymphocyte leukemia (dated by TCRdb to between 2019 and 2020). For the wider study: About half of the T-LGLL patients who underwent longitudinal sequencing carried canonical activating STAT3 mutations. More than half of T-LGLL patients received one or more immunosuppressive therapy regimens, with hematologic response in less than 50% of those treated. Serial deep sequencing of TCRbeta CDR3 and STAT3 was performed in patients with T-cell large granular lymphocyte leukemia to reconstruct clonal hierarchy and dynamics. From an initial cohort of hundreds of LGL patients, under 20 representative T-LGLL cases were chosen for longitudinal sequencing of TCRbeta and STAT3. As controls, the study also included longitudinal sequencing of two patients with natural killer LGL leukemia. Each patient was sequenced at an average of about 4 time points, ranging from 2 to 8 samplings. The paper as a whole reports these results and caveats: In several patients, dominant TCR clone burden exceeded STAT3 mutant burden, suggesting STAT3 mutation arose secondarily within a pre-expanded clone. In 6 of 18 patients, TCR clonotype switching occurred after therapy, and every newly emerging clone was STAT3 wild type. Because no samples were available when a clone first appeared, clonal expansion was inferred from samplings taken at other points. At least one immunodominant TCRbeta clonotype was identified in every T-LGLL patient, and multiple immunodominant subclonotypes were identified in about half of the T-LGLL patients. Because codominant clonotypes persisted in some patients, a small but highly pathogenic clone may have been missed. Variable intervals between samplings and differing treatment regimens complicated linking therapy response to changes in TCR clonal burden.

As regards this clone: Its antigen is currently not known. Qualities for individual bases were not recorded, and no much larger clone is one base off.

The same DNA, extracted from blood mononuclear cells, served for both TCR sequencing and STAT3 sequencing. TCRbeta libraries were sequenced on an Illumina MiSeq, and an average of roughly 39,000 productive templates per sample was obtained. The immunoSEQ assay, which uses multiplex PCR amplification, was used to generate TCRbeta CDR3 libraries. Turning to the authors' computational methods: Repertoire diversity was calculated as previously defined, with values near 0 taken to indicate extremely monoclonal samples. This is the immuneACCESS table as TCRdb keeps it, with only in-frame sequences that have V and J called. A part of the clones is gone; compared with another copy, unresolved V genes explain less than half, and the rest is unexplained. That table supplies the V and J calls and clone size; D and trimming were determined from the DNA. The sample table lists roughly 29,000 clones, over 65% of them with a count of one. The ten largest clones represent approximately 31% of the sample.

The germline ends are 14 bases apart after V is trimmed by 2 bases and J by 3 bases. Reading from cysteine to phenylalanine, the CDR3 counts 15 amino acids. The retained sequence is limited to the CDR3, 45 bases, with the frame set at the first base. The germline V gene specifies MGHRA as CDR1 and YSYEKL as CDR2. The sample was peripheral blood mononuclear cells. The clonotype comes from a woman between 45 and 65 years old with T-cell large granular lymphocyte leukemia. Some clones in this sample may be carry-over from other donors' samples. The age is the age at diagnosis. Rearrangement joined TRBV4-1 to TRBJ2-7; no D gene call is confident. The DNA sequence is given as TGCGCCAGCAGCCAAACCCCACAGACTGACTACGAGCAGTACTTC. Translated, this is CASSQTPQTDYEQYF.